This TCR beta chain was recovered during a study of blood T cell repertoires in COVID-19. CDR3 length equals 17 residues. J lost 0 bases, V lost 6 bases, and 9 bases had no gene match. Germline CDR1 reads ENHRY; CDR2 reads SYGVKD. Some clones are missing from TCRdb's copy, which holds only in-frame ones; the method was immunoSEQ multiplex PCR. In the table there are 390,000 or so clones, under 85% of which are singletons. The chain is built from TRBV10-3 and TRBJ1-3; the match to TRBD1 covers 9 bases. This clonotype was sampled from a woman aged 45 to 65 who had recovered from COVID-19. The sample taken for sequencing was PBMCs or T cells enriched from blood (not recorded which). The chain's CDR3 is CAISRPGQGASGNTIYF. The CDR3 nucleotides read TGTGCCATCAGCCGTCCGGGACAGGGAGCCTCTGGAAACACCATATATTTT.